This T cell receptor (beta chain) was sequenced for a study of T-cell reconstitution after alpha-beta-depleted transplantation in children. Unique molecular identifiers were incorporated when the TCRbeta library was constructed. Using its own MiXCR run on the PCR reads, TCRdb lists one record per CDR3 protein. In the table there are hundreds of thousands of distinct CDR3 sequences, 16% of which are singletons. Source: PBMCs from the stem cell graft donor, taken from the stem cell graft. The clonotype comes from a human donor who donated a stem cell graft to a child with acute myeloid leukemia.

The CDR3 region is CASSSGPPTEAFF. The CDR3 DNA follows: TGTGCCAGCAGCTCCGGTCCCCCCACTGAAGCTTTCTTT. The chain carries TRBV7-9 and TRBJ1-1; no clear D. The germline CDR1 and CDR2 sequences are SEHNR and FQNEAQ (reference sequence). The V end lost 4 bases, the J end lost 4 bases, and 10 bases lay between the germline ends. The CDR3 has 13 amino acids.